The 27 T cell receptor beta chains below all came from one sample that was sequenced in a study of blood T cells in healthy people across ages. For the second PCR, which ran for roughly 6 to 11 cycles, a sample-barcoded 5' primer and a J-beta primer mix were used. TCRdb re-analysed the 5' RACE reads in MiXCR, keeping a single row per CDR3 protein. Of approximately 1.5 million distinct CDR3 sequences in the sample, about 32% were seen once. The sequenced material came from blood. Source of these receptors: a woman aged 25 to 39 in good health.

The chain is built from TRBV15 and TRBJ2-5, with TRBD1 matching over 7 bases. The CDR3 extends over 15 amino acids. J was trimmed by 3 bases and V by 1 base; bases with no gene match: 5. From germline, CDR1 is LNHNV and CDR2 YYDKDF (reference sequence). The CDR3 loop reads CATSRGQGVKETQYF. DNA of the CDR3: TGTGCCACCAGCAGAGGACAGGGAGTAAAAGAGACCCAGTACTTC.

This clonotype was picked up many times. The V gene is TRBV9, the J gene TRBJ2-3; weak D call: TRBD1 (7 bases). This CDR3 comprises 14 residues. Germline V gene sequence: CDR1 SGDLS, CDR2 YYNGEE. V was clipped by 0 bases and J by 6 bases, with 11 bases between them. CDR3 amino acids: CASSVGPGGDTQYF. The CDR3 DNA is TGTGCCAGCAGCGTAGGACCAGGGGGGGATACGCAGTATTTT.

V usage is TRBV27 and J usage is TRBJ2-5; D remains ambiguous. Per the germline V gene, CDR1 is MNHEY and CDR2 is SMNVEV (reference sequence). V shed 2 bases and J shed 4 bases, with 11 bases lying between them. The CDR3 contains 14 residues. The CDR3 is CASSLKGKGETQYF. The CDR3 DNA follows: TGTGCCAGCAGTTTAAAGGGTAAAGGAGAGACCCAGTACTTC.

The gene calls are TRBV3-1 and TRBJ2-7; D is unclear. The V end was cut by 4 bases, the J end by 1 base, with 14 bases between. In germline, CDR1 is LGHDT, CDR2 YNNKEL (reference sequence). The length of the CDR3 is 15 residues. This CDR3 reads CASSPKRLRSYEQYF. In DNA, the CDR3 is TGTGCCAGCAGCCCTAAAAGGTTAAGGTCCTACGAGCAGTACTTC.

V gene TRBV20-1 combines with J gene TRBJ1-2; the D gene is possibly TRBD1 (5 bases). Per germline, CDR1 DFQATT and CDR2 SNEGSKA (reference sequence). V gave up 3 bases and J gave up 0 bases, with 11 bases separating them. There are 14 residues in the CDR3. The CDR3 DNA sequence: TGCAGTGCTAGCAAGGACACGTCTAACTATGGCTACACCTTC. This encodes CSASKDTSNYGYTF.

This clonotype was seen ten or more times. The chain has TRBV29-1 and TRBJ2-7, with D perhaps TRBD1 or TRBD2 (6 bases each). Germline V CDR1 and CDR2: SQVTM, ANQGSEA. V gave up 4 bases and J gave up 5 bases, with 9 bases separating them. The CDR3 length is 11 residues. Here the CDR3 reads CSVGGAHEQYF. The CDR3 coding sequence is TGCAGCGTTGGGGGGGCCCACGAGCAGTACTTC.

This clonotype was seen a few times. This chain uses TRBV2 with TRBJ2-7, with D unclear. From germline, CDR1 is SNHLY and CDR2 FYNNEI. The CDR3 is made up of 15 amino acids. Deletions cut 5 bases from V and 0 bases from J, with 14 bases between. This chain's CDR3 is CASSTDVPNSYEQYF. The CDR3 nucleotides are TGTGCCAGCAGTACCGACGTGCCAAACTCCTACGAGCAGTACTTC.

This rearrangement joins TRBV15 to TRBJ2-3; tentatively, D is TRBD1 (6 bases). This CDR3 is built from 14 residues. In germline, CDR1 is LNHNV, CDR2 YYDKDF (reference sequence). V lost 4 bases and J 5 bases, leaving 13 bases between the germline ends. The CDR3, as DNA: TGTGCCACCAGCAACTTTCTAGGGGGAGATACGCAGTATTTT. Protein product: CATSNFLGGDTQYF.

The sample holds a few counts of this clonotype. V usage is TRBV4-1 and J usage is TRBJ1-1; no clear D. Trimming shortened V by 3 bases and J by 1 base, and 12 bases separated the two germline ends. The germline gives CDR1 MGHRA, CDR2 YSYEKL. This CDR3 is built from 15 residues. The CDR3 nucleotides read TGCGCCAGCAGCCACTCTAAGGCCGGGAACACTGAAGCTTTCTTT. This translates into CASSHSKAGNTEAFF.

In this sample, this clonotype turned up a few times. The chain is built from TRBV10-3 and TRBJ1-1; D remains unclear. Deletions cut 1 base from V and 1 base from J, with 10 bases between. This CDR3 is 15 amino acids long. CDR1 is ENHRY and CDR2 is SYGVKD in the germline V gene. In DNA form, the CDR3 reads TGTGCCATCAGTGAGTATGGGTTTACGAACACTGAAGCTTTCTTT. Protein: CAISEYGFTNTEAFF.

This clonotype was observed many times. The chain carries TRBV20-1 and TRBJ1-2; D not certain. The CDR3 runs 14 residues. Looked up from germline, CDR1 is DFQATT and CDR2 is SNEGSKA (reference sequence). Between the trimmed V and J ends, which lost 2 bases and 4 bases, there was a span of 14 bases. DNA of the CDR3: TGCAGTGCTAGATTCCAGGCGTCTGCCTATGGCTACACCTTC. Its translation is CSARFQASAYGYTF.

CDR3 sequence: CSVAEGPPQTSYEQYF. The CDR3 DNA sequence: TGCAGCGTAGCCGAGGGACCTCCACAAACCTCCTACGAGCAGTACTTC. The chain links TRBV29-1 to TRBJ2-7; D is possibly TRBD1 or TRBD2 (5 bases each). There are 16 residues in the CDR3. V was clipped by 6 bases and J by 0 bases, with 21 bases between them. Germline V gene sequence: CDR1 SQVTM, CDR2 ANQGSEA.

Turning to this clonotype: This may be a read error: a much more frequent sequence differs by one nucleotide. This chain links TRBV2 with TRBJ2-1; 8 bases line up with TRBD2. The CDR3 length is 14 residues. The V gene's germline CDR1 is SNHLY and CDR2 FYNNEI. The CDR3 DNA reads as TGTGCCAGCAGTGAAGCGTACGGGGGGGATGAGCGGTTCTTC. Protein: CASSEAYGGDERFF.

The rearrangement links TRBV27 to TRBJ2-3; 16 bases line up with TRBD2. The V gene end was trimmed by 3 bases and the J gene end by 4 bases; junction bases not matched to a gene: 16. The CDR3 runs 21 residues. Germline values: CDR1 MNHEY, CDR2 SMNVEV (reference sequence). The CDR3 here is CASSFVPPGLAGGRGPDTQYF. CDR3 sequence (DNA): TGTGCCAGCAGTTTTGTGCCTCCGGGACTAGCGGGAGGGCGGGGCCCAGATACGCAGTATTTT.

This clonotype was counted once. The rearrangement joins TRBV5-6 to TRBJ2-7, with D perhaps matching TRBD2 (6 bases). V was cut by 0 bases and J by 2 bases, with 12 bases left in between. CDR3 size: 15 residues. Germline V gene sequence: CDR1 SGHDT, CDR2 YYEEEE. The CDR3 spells CASSLAYTGAYEQYF. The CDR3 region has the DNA TGTGCCAGCAGCTTGGCTTATACGGGGGCCTACGAGCAGTACTTC.

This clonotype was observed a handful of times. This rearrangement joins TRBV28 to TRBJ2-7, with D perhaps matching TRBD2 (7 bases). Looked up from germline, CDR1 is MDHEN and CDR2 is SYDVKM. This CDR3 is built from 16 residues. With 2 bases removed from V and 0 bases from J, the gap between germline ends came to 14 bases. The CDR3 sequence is CASSLGGDNPSYEQYF. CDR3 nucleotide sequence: TGTGCCAGCAGTTTAGGGGGGGACAACCCCTCCTACGAGCAGTACTTC. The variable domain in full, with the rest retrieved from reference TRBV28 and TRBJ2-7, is DVKVTQSSRYLVKRTGEKVFLECVQDMDHENMFWYRQDPGLGLRLIYFSYDVKMKEKGDIPEGYSVSREKKERFSLILESASTNQTSMYLCASSLGGDNPSYEQYFGPGTRLTVT.

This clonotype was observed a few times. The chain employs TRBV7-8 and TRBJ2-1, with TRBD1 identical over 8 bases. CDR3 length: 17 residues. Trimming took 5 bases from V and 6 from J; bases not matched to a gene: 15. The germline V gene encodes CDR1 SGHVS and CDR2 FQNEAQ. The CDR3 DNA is TGTGCCAGCAGCCTACGAAAGGACAGGGAGTTCGTCAATGAGCAGTTCTTC. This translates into CASSLRKDREFVNEQFF.

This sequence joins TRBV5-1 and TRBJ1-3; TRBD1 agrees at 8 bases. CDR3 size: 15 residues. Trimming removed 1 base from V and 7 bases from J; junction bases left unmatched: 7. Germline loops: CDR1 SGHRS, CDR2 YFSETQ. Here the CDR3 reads CASSLTGTGRNTIYF. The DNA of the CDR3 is TGCGCCAGCAGCTTGACAGGGACAGGCAGGAACACCATATATTTT.

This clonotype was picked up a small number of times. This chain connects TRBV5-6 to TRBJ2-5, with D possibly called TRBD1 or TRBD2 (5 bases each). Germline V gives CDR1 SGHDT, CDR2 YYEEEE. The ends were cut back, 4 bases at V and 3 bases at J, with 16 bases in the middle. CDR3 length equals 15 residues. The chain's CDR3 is CASSTTGTSEETQYF. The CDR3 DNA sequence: TGTGCCAGCAGCACAACCGGGACCAGCGAAGAGACCCAGTACTTC.

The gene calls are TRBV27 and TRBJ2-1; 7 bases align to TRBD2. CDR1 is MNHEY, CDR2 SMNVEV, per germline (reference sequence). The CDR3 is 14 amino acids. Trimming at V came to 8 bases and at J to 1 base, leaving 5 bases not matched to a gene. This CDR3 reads CASQAGPSYNEQFF. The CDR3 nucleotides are TGTGCCAGCCAAGCGGGACCTTCCTACAATGAGCAGTTCTTC.

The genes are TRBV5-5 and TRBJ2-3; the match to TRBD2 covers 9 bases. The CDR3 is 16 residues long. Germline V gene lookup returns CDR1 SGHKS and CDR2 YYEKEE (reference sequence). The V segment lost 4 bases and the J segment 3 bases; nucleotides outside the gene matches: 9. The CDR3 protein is CASSIGRGGLTDTQYF. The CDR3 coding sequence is TGTGCCAGCAGCATAGGGCGGGGGGGCTTGACAGATACGCAGTATTTT.

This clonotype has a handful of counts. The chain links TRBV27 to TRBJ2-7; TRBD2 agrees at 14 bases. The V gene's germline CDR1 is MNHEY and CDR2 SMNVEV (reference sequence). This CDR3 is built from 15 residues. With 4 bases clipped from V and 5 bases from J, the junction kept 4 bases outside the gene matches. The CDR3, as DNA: TGTGCCAGCAGTTCGGGACTAGCGGGAGTAAACGAGCAGTACTTC. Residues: CASSSGLAGVNEQYF.

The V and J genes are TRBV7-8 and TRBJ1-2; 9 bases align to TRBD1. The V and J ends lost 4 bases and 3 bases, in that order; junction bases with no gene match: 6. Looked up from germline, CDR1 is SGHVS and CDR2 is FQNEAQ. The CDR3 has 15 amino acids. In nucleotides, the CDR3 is TGTGCCAGCAGCTCGACAGGGGGGGGTGACTATGGCTACACCTTC. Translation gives CASSSTGGGDYGYTF. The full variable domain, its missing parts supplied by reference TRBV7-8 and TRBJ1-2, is GAGVSQSPRYKVAKRGQDVALRCDPISGHVSLFWYQQALGQGPEFLTYFQNEAQLDKSGLPSDRFFAERPEGSVSTLKIQRTQQEDSAVYLCASSSTGGGDYGYTFGSGTRLTVV.

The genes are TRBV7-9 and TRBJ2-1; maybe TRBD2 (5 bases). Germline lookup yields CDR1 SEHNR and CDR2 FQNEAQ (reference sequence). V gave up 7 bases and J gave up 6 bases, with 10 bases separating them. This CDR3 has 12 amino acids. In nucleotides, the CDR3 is TGTGCCAGCAACCCCGGAGGCAATGAGCAGTTCTTC. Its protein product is CASNPGGNEQFF. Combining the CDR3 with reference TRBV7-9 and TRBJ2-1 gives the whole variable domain DTGVSQNPRHKITKRGQNVTFRCDPISEHNRLYWYRQTLGQGPEFLTYFQNEAQLEKSRLLSDRFSAERPKGSFSTLEIQRTEQGDSAMYLCASNPGGNEQFFGPGTRLTVL.

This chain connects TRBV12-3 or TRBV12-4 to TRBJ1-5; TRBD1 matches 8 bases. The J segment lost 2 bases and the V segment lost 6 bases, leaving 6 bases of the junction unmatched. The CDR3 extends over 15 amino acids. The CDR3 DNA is TGTGCCAGCAGCTCCCACAGGGGGGGCAATCAGCCCCAGCATTTT. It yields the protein CASSSHRGGNQPQHF.

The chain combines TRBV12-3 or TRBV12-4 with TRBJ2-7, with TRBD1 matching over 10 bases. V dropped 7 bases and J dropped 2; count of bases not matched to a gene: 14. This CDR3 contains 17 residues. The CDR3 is CASTERSGTGEPYEQYF. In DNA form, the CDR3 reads TGTGCCAGCACCGAACGCTCCGGGACAGGGGAGCCCTACGAGCAGTACTTC.

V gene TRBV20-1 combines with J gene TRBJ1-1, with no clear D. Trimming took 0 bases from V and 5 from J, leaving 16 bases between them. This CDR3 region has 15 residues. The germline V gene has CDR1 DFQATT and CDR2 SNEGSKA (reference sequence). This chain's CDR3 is CSARERTGRATEAFF. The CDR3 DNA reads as TGCAGTGCTAGAGAAAGAACCGGACGGGCTACTGAAGCTTTCTTT.